The 28 T cell receptor beta chains below all came from one sample that was sequenced in a study of identical twins. TCRdb passed the 5' RACE reads through MiXCR, listing each CDR3 protein once. Of 450,000 to 650,000 distinct CDR3 sequences in the sample, around 15% were seen once. These data were likewise used in another study, on yellow fever vaccine responses in identical twins.

The sample was CD4+ T cells sorted from blood. The receptors derive from a woman in her late teens or twenties in good health.

In its sample, this clonotype was seen a few times. The chain couples TRBV24-1 to TRBJ2-5, with D maybe TRBD2 (6 bases). V shed 5 bases and J shed 4 bases, with 16 bases lying between them. The CDR3 consists of 15 residues. Per the germline V gene, CDR1 is KGHDR and CDR2 is SFDVKD. CDR3 nucleotide sequence: TGTGCCACCAGTGGGTCCTCGGGACTCAGAGAGACCCAGTACTTC. It specifies CATSGSSGLRETQYF.

This clonotype was counted a few times. The CDR3, as DNA: TGTGCCATCAGTGATTCAGGGGCCTACGAGCAGTACGTC. Translating gives CAISDSGAYEQYV. The chain carries TRBV10-3 and TRBJ2-7; TRBD1 might be the D (6 bases). Trimming removed 3 bases at V and 2 bases at J, with 8 bases between. In germline, CDR1 is ENHRY, CDR2 SYGVKD. CDR3 length: 13 amino acids.

The chain joins TRBV10-3 to TRBJ2-5; D is tentatively TRBD1 or TRBD2 (5 bases each). V was trimmed by 9 bases and J by 5 bases, leaving 16 bases between them. This CDR3 is 13 amino acids long. Germline V CDR1 and CDR2: ENHRY, SYGVKD. The CDR3 sequence is CAISRPGQETQYF. The CDR3 coding sequence is TGTGCCATTTCCCGACCGGGGCAGGAGACCCAGTACTTC.

The chain is built from TRBV11-3 and TRBJ2-3; 9 nucleotides agree with TRBD2. The CDR3 is 14 residues long. V was pared by 6 bases and J by 3 bases, with 4 bases of the junction left unmatched. Germline-derived CDR1 and CDR2 are SGHNT and YENEEA. The CDR3 DNA is TGTGCCAGCAGGGCTAGCGGGGCTACAGATACGCAGTATTTT. Its translation is CASRASGATDTQYF. The full variable domain, with the rest looked up from reference TRBV11-3 and TRBJ2-3, is EAGVVQSPRYKIIEKKQPVAFWCNPISGHNTLYWYLQNLGQGPELLIRYENEEAVDDSQLPKDRFSAERLKGVDSTLKIQPAELGDSAVYLCASRASGATDTQYFGPGTRLTVL.

This clonotype was picked up a small number of times. The rearrangement uses TRBV19 and TRBJ2-1; D not certain. Trimming shortened V by 3 bases and J by 5 bases, and 11 bases separated the two germline ends. This CDR3 has 14 amino acids. Germline CDR1 is LNHDA and CDR2 is SQIVND (reference sequence). The CDR3 DNA reads as TGTGCCAGTAGTATTGGCCGTTGGGACAATGAGCAGTTCTTC. Protein product: CASSIGRWDNEQFF.

The V call is TRBV5-8, the J call TRBJ2-1; no clear D gene. This CDR3 spans 15 amino acids. V was shortened by 7 bases and J by 3 bases, with 17 bases between the two germline ends. CDR1 is SGHTS and CDR2 is YDEGEE in the germline V gene. This CDR3 reads CASGPRPSYYNEQFF. CDR3 nucleotide sequence: TGTGCCAGCGGCCCTAGGCCCTCCTACTACAATGAGCAGTTCTTC.

This clonotype was observed a handful of times. This chain joins TRBV5-1 and TRBJ2-4; D is possibly TRBD1 (6 bases). This CDR3 contains 14 residues. Germline assignment: CDR1 SGHRS and CDR2 YFSETQ. V was pared by 4 bases and J by 3 bases, with 11 bases between. CDR3 amino acids: CASSLQGGKNIQYF. CDR3 sequence (DNA): TGCGCCAGCAGCCTACAGGGCGGCAAAAACATTCAGTACTTC.

This clonotype was observed many times. The chain recombines TRBV5-1 with TRBJ2-1, with D possibly matching TRBD2 (6 bases). The germline V and J ends were trimmed by 7 bases and 4 bases, with 18 bases remaining between them. The CDR3 sequence is 15 residues long. The germline CDR1 and CDR2 sequences are SGHRS and YFSETQ. The CDR3 loop reads CASGVAADPYNEQFF. CDR3 in DNA: TGCGCCAGCGGGGTAGCGGCAGACCCTTACAATGAGCAGTTCTTC.

The CDR3 loop reads CASSKTGQGDQYF. Here the CDR3 DNA reads TGTGCCAGCAGCAAGACTGGACAGGGGGACCAGTACTTC. The V and J genes are TRBV7-9 and TRBJ2-5; TRBD1 matches 10 bases. The CDR3 loop spans 13 amino acids. The junction had 7 bases not matched to a gene; V was cut back by 5 bases and J by 10 bases. CDR1 and CDR2 from the germline V gene are SEHNR and FQNEAQ (reference sequence).

V and J are TRBV4-1 and TRBJ2-7, with 8 bases lining up with TRBD2. Germline assignment: CDR1 MGHRA and CDR2 YSYEKL. With V trimmed by 0 bases and J by 2 bases, 6 bases remained unmatched. The CDR3 runs to 16 residues. CDR3 in DNA: TGCGCCAGCAGCCAAGATTTAACTAGCGGCGCCTACGAGCAGTACTTC. Amino acid sequence: CASSQDLTSGAYEQYF.

The chain recombines TRBV20-1 with TRBJ2-7; possibly TRBD1 or TRBD2 for D (6 bases each). V was shortened by 4 bases and J by 2 bases, with 21 bases between the two germline ends. The length of the CDR3 is 16 residues. Germline V gives CDR1 DFQATT, CDR2 SNEGSKA (reference sequence). For the CDR3, the DNA is TGCAGTGCTAAAAGCCCCCAGGAGGAGGGGGCCTACGAGCAGTACGTC. Its translation: CSAKSPQEEGAYEQYV.

In its sample, this clonotype was seen a few times. V usage is TRBV9 and J usage is TRBJ2-2; possibly TRBD2 for D (6 bases). Trimming removed 4 bases at V and 7 bases at J, with 17 bases between. This CDR3 contains 15 residues. Germline values: CDR1 SGDLS, CDR2 YYNGEE. CDR3 nucleotide sequence: TGTGCCAGCAGCTCGCGGGACTTAGGGAACGGGGAGCTGTTTTTT. Its translation: CASSSRDLGNGELFF.

This chain connects TRBV5-1 to TRBJ2-7; no reliable D call. Germline V gene lookup returns CDR1 SGHRS and CDR2 YFSETQ. This CDR3 contains 14 residues. The V gene lost 0 bases and the J gene lost 2 bases, with 9 bases spanning the gap. This CDR3 is CASSLEGNTYEQYV. The CDR3 nucleotides are TGCGCCAGCAGCTTGGAAGGGAACACCTACGAGCAGTACGTC.

This clonotype occurred many times. This chain links TRBV5-1 with TRBJ2-5, with 13 bases fitting TRBD2. The germline V gene has CDR1 SGHRS and CDR2 YFSETQ. Germline trimming cut 4 bases from V and 1 base from J; bases unmatched to any gene: 4. CDR3 length: 16 residues. The CDR3, as DNA: TGCGCCAGCAGCCTCGGGACTAGCGGGGCCCAAGAGACCCAGTACTTC. It codes for CASSLGTSGAQETQYF.

The sample holds many counts of this clonotype. The chain has TRBV5-5 and TRBJ2-2, with TRBD2 identical over 9 bases. This CDR3 has 15 amino acids. Per the germline V gene, CDR1 is SGHKS and CDR2 is YYEKEE (reference sequence). Trimming took 2 bases from V and 4 from J; bases not matched to a gene: 3. Here the CDR3 reads CASSLAGGGTGELFF. The CDR3 bases are TGTGCCAGCAGCTTAGCGGGGGGCGGCACCGGGGAGCTGTTTTTT.

This clonotype was detected only a few times. The chain combines TRBV11-2 with TRBJ2-7, with a possible D match to TRBD1 (6 bases). CDR1 SGHAT and CDR2 FQNNGV come from the germline V gene. Trimming pared 5 bases from V and 2 bases from J, leaving 13 bases between. This CDR3 is built from 14 residues. CDR3 nucleotides: TGTGCCAGCAGCGAAGACAGGCCTCCCTACGAGCAGTACGTC. Its translation is CASSEDRPPYEQYV.

The rearrangement uses TRBV12-3 or TRBV12-4 and TRBJ1-1; perhaps TRBD1 as D (6 bases). The V gene lost 4 bases and the J gene lost 10 bases, with 10 bases spanning the gap. The CDR3 covers 11 residues. The CDR3 DNA follows: TGTGCCAGCAGTTCGGGGGCTGGAGCTTTCTTT. Translation gives CASSSGAGAFF.

V is TRBV9 and J is TRBJ2-2, with 9 positions matching TRBD1. This CDR3 region has 15 residues. Trimming took 2 bases from V and 5 from J; bases not matched to a gene: 4. CDR1 and CDR2 from the germline V gene are SGDLS and YYNGEE. The CDR3 region is CASSVRQGVTGELFF. The DNA of the CDR3 is TGTGCCAGCAGCGTTCGACAGGGGGTAACCGGGGAGCTGTTTTTT.

This chain joins TRBV23-1 and TRBJ2-3; 12 bases map to TRBD2. TRBV23-1 is reported as an ORF; its role is uncertain. Trimming took 0 bases from V and 6 from J; bases not matched to a gene: 7. The CDR3 contains 17 residues. The CDR3 sequence: CASSQSPLAGGPDTQYF. CDR3 bases: TGCGCCAGCAGTCAATCCCCCCTAGCGGGGGGGCCCGATACGCAGTATTTT.

The chain recombines TRBV7-9 with TRBJ2-1; D ambiguous. V lost 3 bases to trimming and J lost 5 bases, with 5 bases between them. Germline V gene data show CDR1 as SEHNR and CDR2 as FQNEAQ (reference sequence). The CDR3 extends over 12 amino acids. CDR3 sequence (DNA): TGTGCCAGCAGCTTCCAACACAATGAGCAGTTCTTC. This translates into CASSFQHNEQFF.

This clonotype turned up a few times. The chain is built from TRBV7-3 and TRBJ2-7, with a tentative D call TRBD1 (5 bases). The CDR3 length is 15 residues. Trimming removed 1 base at V and 2 bases at J, with 12 bases between. Germline CDR1 reads SGHTA; CDR2 reads FQGTGA. Here the CDR3 DNA reads TGTGCCAGCAGCTTAAGGGGTGGGGCGACCTACGAGCAGTACTTC. Translated: CASSLRGGATYEQYF. Using reference TRBV7-3 and TRBJ2-7 for the parts outside the CDR3, the full variable domain is GAGVSQTPSNKVTEKGKYVELRCDPISGHTALYWYRQSLGQGPEFLIYFQGTGAADDSGLPNDRFFAVRPEGSVSTLKIQRTERGDSAVYLCASSLRGGATYEQYFGPGTRLTVT.

CDR3 coding DNA: TGTGCCAGTGAGGGGCTAGCGGGAGCCAACAGGGATACGCAGTATTTT. The encoded protein is CASEGLAGANRDTQYF. The J gene is TRBJ2-3, the V gene TRBV2; 10 bases agree with TRBD2. Germline CDR1 and CDR2: SNHLY and FYNNEI. After removal of 9 bases from V and 6 bases from J, the junction contained 15 bases not matched to a gene. The CDR3 totals 16 residues.

This clonotype was picked up a small number of times. CDR3 nucleotides: TGTGCCAGCAGTTTAAATTGGGGGGCTCTAAATTCACCCCTCCACTTT. It translates to CASSLNWGALNSPLHF. V and J are TRBV12-3 or TRBV12-4 and TRBJ1-6, with D maybe TRBD1 (6 bases). The CDR3 is made up of 16 amino acids. V lost 2 bases to trimming and J lost 7 bases, with 15 bases between them.

The rearrangement links TRBV2 to TRBJ2-3; D may be TRBD1 (6 bases). CDR1 is SNHLY and CDR2 is FYNNEI in the germline V gene. With 11 bases removed from V and 3 bases from J, the gap between germline ends came to 15 bases. The CDR3 is 13 residues long. The CDR3 nucleotides read TGTGCCGGAAAATACAGGGAAACAGATACGCAGTATTTT. Amino acids: CAGKYRETDTQYF.

The V and J genes are TRBV20-1 and TRBJ2-3, with 8 positions matching TRBD2. This CDR3 is 15 amino acids long. The V gene end was trimmed by 5 bases and the J gene end by 2 bases; junction bases not matched to a gene: 9. CDR1 DFQATT and CDR2 SNEGSKA come from the germline V gene (reference sequence). CDR3 nucleotide sequence: TGCAGTGCTCCCCCAGCGGGGGACCCCACAGATACGCAGTATTTT. Residues: CSAPPAGDPTDTQYF.

This clonotype was counted between two and nine times. As DNA, the CDR3 is TGTGCCAGCAGCTTAGACCCCCCACCCTCAGGGGGCTTGGGTAATGAGCAGTTCTTC. It encodes CASSLDPPPSGGLGNEQFF. The V and J genes are TRBV7-8 and TRBJ2-1; 8 bases fit TRBD1. Trimming at V came to 1 base and at J to 7 bases, leaving 18 bases not matched to a gene. CDR1 is SGHVS, CDR2 FQNEAQ, per germline. The CDR3 sequence is 19 residues long.

J is TRBJ2-3 and V is TRBV29-1; the D is unclear. V was trimmed by 2 bases and J by 2 bases, leaving 8 bases between them. The CDR3 is 13 amino acids. In germline, CDR1 is SQVTM, CDR2 ANQGSEA. The CDR3 loop is CSVEFAATDTQYF. The CDR3 bases are TGCAGCGTTGAATTCGCGGCCACAGATACGCAGTATTTT.

This clonotype was observed a handful of times. The gene calls are TRBV7-9 and TRBJ2-7, with D possibly matching TRBD1 (6 bases). The CDR3 extends over 14 amino acids. In germline, CDR1 is SEHNR, CDR2 FQNEAQ (reference sequence). V lost 5 bases and J 1 base, leaving 12 bases between the germline ends. The CDR3 DNA is TGTGCCAGCAGCCGACAGGACGGGTCCTACGAGCAGTACGTC. This translates into CASSRQDGSYEQYV.